The T cell receptor (beta chain) described here comes from a study of blood T cell repertoires in COVID-19. Per the authors' pipeline: Quantification of nucleated cells was approximated via reference gene primer amplification. Assay used: immunoSEQ multiplex PCR; TCRdb lists only in-frame clones, some missing. That table gives V, J and clone size, and the DNA gave D and trimming. The sample has 100,000 to 120,000 clones; about 85% are singletons. CDR1 and CDR2 (germline): SGHTA, FQGNSA. V dropped 3 bases and J dropped 4 bases, with 9 bases sitting between them. There are 13 residues in the CDR3. The clonotype was recovered from a middle-aged man with acute or convalescent COVID-19. The material sequenced was peripheral blood. The rearrangement uses TRBV7-2 and TRBJ1-2; TRBD1 might be the D (5 bases). CDR3 nucleotide sequence: TGTGCCAGCAGCTTCAGGGTCGTCTATGGCTACACCTTC. This translates into CASSFRVVYGYTF.